The 20 T cell receptor beta chains below were found in one sample sequenced in a study of blood T cells in healthy people across ages. A second about 7 to 12 cycle PCR used barcoded and J-beta primers. Using its own MiXCR run on the 5' RACE reads, TCRdb lists one record per CDR3 protein. In the table there are 650,000 to 700,000 distinct CDR3 sequences, about 50% of which are singletons. Input material: blood. The origin of the receptors is a woman aged 80 or over in good health.

The J gene is TRBJ2-5, the V gene TRBV5-1, with D possibly matching TRBD1 (6 bases). The J call is in doubt because the DNA end fits TRBJ2-4 better. The CDR3 loop spans 16 amino acids. Germline assignment: CDR1 SGHRS and CDR2 YFSETQ. This CDR3 is CASSLGSDLGANIQYF. CDR3 bases: TGCGCCAGCAGCTTGGGCTCAGATCTGGGGGCAAACATTCAGTACTTC.

The V and J genes are TRBV25-1 and TRBJ2-1, with 7 nucleotides matching TRBD1. Germline CDR1 is MGHDK and CDR2 is SYGVNS. The J segment lost 8 bases and the V segment lost 2 bases, leaving 3 bases of the junction unmatched. The CDR3 has 13 amino acids. The CDR3: CASSEIDRDEQFF. CDR3 DNA sequence: TGTGCCAGCAGTGAAATAGACAGGGATGAGCAGTTCTTC.

This rearrangement joins TRBV2 to TRBJ2-5; D ambiguous. This CDR3 has 12 residues. CDR1 and CDR2 (germline): SNHLY, FYNNEI. V dropped 2 bases and J dropped 11 bases, with 12 bases sitting between them. The CDR3 nucleotides are TGTGCCAGCAGTGAACCCTACAGTTATCAGTACTTC. This encodes CASSEPYSYQYF.

This clonotype was found once. The CDR3 bases are TGTGCCAGCAGTTTAGTCGGGGGCGGCCACGAGCAGTACTTC. Translation: CASSLVGGGHEQYF. The chain links TRBV28 to TRBJ2-7; tentatively, D is TRBD1 or TRBD2 (6 bases each). Germline CDR1 reads MDHEN; CDR2 reads SYDVKM. Trimming left V 2 bases short and J 5 bases short, with 13 bases between. The CDR3 extends over 14 amino acids.

About this clonotype itself: A much larger clone sits a single nucleotide away, making a read error possible. V usage is TRBV2 and J usage is TRBJ2-5; TRBD1 aligns across 8 bases. Unmatched junction bases numbered 6, after V lost 8 bases and J lost 4 bases. The CDR3 extends over 13 amino acids. The germline V gene encodes CDR1 SNHLY and CDR2 FYNNEI. The CDR3 region is CASAGQVGETQYF. CDR3 bases: TGTGCCAGCGCGGGACAGGTGGGAGAGACCCAGTACTTC.

The V and J genes are TRBV7-9 and TRBJ2-1; D might be TRBD2 (5 bases). Trimming shortened V by 5 bases and J by 12 bases, and 17 bases separated the two germline ends. The CDR3 has 13 amino acids. The germline CDR1 and CDR2 sequences are SEHNR and FQNEAQ (reference sequence). The CDR3 DNA is TGTGCCAGCAGCGTATATACGGATGGAGGGCAGTTCTTC. Its protein is CASSVYTDGGQFF.

The V call is TRBV11-2, the J call TRBJ2-1, with D maybe TRBD2 (5 bases). This CDR3 is built from 13 residues. The V end was cut by 1 base, the J end by 9 bases, with 10 bases between. From germline, CDR1 is SGHAT and CDR2 FQNNGV. CDR3 DNA sequence: TGTGCCAGCAGCTTAGTAGACGCGGGTGAGCAGTTCTTC. The encoded protein is CASSLVDAGEQFF.

This rearrangement joins TRBV4-3 to TRBJ1-4; no clear D. V was clipped by 0 bases and J by 2 bases, with 7 bases between them. This CDR3 has 15 residues. Germline V gene lookup returns CDR1 LGHNA and CDR2 YSLEER. The DNA of the CDR3 is TGCGCCAGCAGCCAAGATCCGGCGACTAATGAAAAACTGTTTTTT. It translates to CASSQDPATNEKLFF.

This clonotype was observed at least ten times. The chain recombines TRBV12-5 with TRBJ2-1; D is possibly TRBD2 (5 bases). V lost 6 bases and J lost 6, with 12 bases in between. The V gene's germline CDR1 is LGHNT and CDR2 FRNRAP. This CDR3 has 13 residues. As DNA, the CDR3 is TGTGCTAGTGGGTTCGGAGGTCCCAATGAGCAGTTCTTC. It encodes CASGFGGPNEQFF.

There are a few counts of this clonotype. The chain uses TRBV4-2 and TRBJ1-1; maybe TRBD1 (6 bases). CDR1 is LGHNA, CDR2 YNFKEQ, per germline. This CDR3 has 16 residues. Trimming pared 3 bases from V and 1 base from J, leaving 15 bases between. CDR3 DNA: TGTGCCAGCAGCCACCCCGGGGGCGCGAGGAACACTGAAGCTTTCTTT. It is translated as CASSHPGGARNTEAFF.

The chain links TRBV6-1 to TRBJ2-3; TRBD2 aligns across 10 bases. Germline lookup yields CDR1 MNHNS and CDR2 SASEGT. Germline trimming cut 4 bases from V and 2 bases from J; bases unmatched to any gene: 6. The CDR3 totals 16 residues. CDR3 DNA: TGTGCCAGCAGTGTCTTGAGCGGGAGGGCCACAGATACGCAGTATTTT. Its protein is CASSVLSGRATDTQYF.

V gene TRBV6-2 or TRBV6-3 combines with J gene TRBJ2-2; no firm D call. CDR1 and CDR2 from the germline V gene are MNHEY and SVGEGT. This CDR3 region has 13 residues. The V end was cut by 10 bases, the J end by 4 bases, with 13 bases between. The CDR3 here is CATRRVGTGELFF. The DNA of the CDR3 is TGTGCCACCCGACGGGTTGGCACCGGGGAGCTGTTTTTT.

This clonotype was picked up many times. V is TRBV5-1 and J is TRBJ2-3, with TRBD2 matching 7 bases. Germline loops: CDR1 SGHRS, CDR2 YFSETQ. The CDR3 loop spans 15 amino acids. Germline trimming cut 4 bases from V and 1 base from J; bases unmatched to any gene: 6. CDR3 in amino acids: CASSTRLAGTDTQYF. DNA of the CDR3: TGCGCCAGCAGCACTAGACTAGCCGGCACAGATACGCAGTATTTT.

This chain links TRBV27 with TRBJ2-4; tentative D call: TRBD1 (5 bases). The J call may be in error: the DNA end matches TRBJ2-7 better. The CDR3 runs 17 residues. Germline assignment: CDR1 MNHEY and CDR2 SMNVEV (reference sequence). The CDR3 sequence is CASSQWKQDGFTYEQYF. For the CDR3, the DNA is TGTGCCAGCAGTCAATGGAAACAGGACGGCTTTACCTACGAGCAGTACTTC.

V usage is TRBV5-1 and J usage is TRBJ2-1; D is undetermined. V was shortened by 0 bases and J by 8 bases, with 9 bases between the two germline ends. CDR3 size: 13 residues. The germline gives CDR1 SGHRS, CDR2 YFSETQ. The DNA for the CDR3 is TGCGCCAGCAGCTTGGAGGCGGCAGATGAGCAGTTCTTC. Translating it yields CASSLEAADEQFF.

This sequence joins TRBV10-3 and TRBJ2-7; D gene uncertain. Trimming shortened V by 10 bases and J by 7 bases, and 20 bases separated the two germline ends. Germline V gene data show CDR1 as ENHRY and CDR2 as SYGVKD. This CDR3 has 13 residues. The CDR3 DNA is TGTGCCACCCTAAGCGACTTCAGAGGTGAGCAGTACTTC. This gives the protein CATLSDFRGEQYF.

The sample holds a few counts of this clonotype. CDR3 residues: CASRKSVADPERRNNEQFF. The CDR3 nucleotides read TGTGCCAGCAGGAAATCCGTAGCGGACCCTGAGAGAAGGAACAATGAGCAGTTCTTC. This chain connects TRBV2 to TRBJ2-1, with TRBD2 as a possible D gene (6 bases). V lost 6 bases and J 5 bases, leaving 29 bases between the germline ends. Germline V gene data show CDR1 as SNHLY and CDR2 as FYNNEI. CDR3 length equals 19 residues.

Written as DNA, the CDR3 is TGTGCCTGGAGTCCCCTTTTTGGGGCAGGAGTCTACCATAGCAATCAGCCCCAGCATTTT. Translation: CAWSPLFGAGVYHSNQPQHF. The V gene is TRBV30, the J gene TRBJ1-5; D possibly corresponds to TRBD1 (5 bases). Germline V gene lookup returns CDR1 GTSNPN and CDR2 SVGIG (reference sequence). The CDR3 loop spans 20 amino acids. The germline V and J ends were trimmed by 2 bases and 0 bases, with 26 bases remaining between them.

The genes are TRBV25-1 and TRBJ2-5, with D perhaps TRBD2 (7 bases). The CDR3 runs to 14 residues. Germline assignment: CDR1 MGHDK and CDR2 SYGVNS. V was shortened by 3 bases and J by 6 bases, with 14 bases between the two germline ends. CDR3: CASSDTGRGKTQYF. For the CDR3, the DNA is TGTGCCAGCAGTGACACAGGGAGGGGAAAGACCCAGTACTTC. Variable domain in full (rest from reference TRBV25-1 and TRBJ2-5): EADIYQTPRYLVIGTGKKITLECSQTMGHDKMYWYQQDPGMELHLIHYSYGVNSTEKGDLSSESTVSRIRTEHFPLTLESARPSHTSQYLCASSDTGRGKTQYFGPGTRLLVL.

This clonotype was detected once. V gene TRBV28 combines with J gene TRBJ2-1; 10 positions match TRBD1. Germline values: CDR1 MDHEN, CDR2 SYDVKM. V was clipped by 6 bases and J by 4 bases; unmatched bases: 9. This CDR3 is 16 amino acids long. The CDR3 protein is CASSLPGQGTYNEQFF. The CDR3, as DNA: TGTGCCAGCAGCTTACCGGGACAGGGGACTTACAATGAGCAGTTCTTC.